Sequencing of this TCR beta chain was carried out in a study of CD8 T cells in Susac syndrome (dated by TCRdb to about 2019). For context, the study as a whole: The study used repertoire sequencing to test whether antigen drove CD8+ T cell activation and differentiation in Susac syndrome. The clonality of the CD8+ T cell repertoire was compared across 12 healthy donors, roughly 14 Susac syndrome patients and about 16 multiple sclerosis patients.

High-throughput TCR beta sequencing profiled peripheral blood CD8+ and CD4+ T cells from healthy donors, Susac syndrome patients and multiple sclerosis patients. Multiple sclerosis controls were treatment-naive patients with stable or active relapsing-remitting disease fulfilling revised McDonald criteria. Bulk CD8+ and CD4+ T cells were purified by magnetic negative isolation, whereas CD8+ TEMRA cells were enriched by FACS. Blood was drawn into EDTA tubes, processed within 24 hours, and PBMCs were isolated by density gradient centrifugation. PBMCs intended for TCR sequencing were cryopreserved in liquid nitrogen and thawed later in a water bath at 37 degrees C. A purity of at least 90% was achieved for sorted or isolated CD4+, CD8+ and CD8+ TEMRA cells. RNA was extracted using the RNeasy kit, and about 0.45 to 1 microgram was reverse transcribed with random hexamers. TCR beta CDR3 regions were amplified with the immunoSEQ multiplex PCR assay covering 54 Vbeta and 13 Jbeta segments. Bias from PCR amplification was corrected by using a synthetic template baseline for primer optimization and for computational correction. The authors' pipeline ran thus. Reads were annotated to V, D and J genes according to IMGT and were analyzed with immunoSEQ Analyzer, with only productive sequences retained. Clonality was computed as one minus Shannon entropy normalized by log2 of the number of productive unique sequences. Public and private clones were assessed among the 100 most prevalent clones of each patient and control. A clone was defined as Susac-specific if it was absent from the healthy and MS cohorts, from 1052 published viral clones and from other ImmuneACCESS disease sequences. TCRdb handled the public reads itself, with Q25 trimming in fastp and clone calling in MiXCR, and kept productive beta chains. CDR3 protein duplicates are merged, each entry listing the most common genes and DNA. None of the V and J calls come from the authors' own analysis; TCRdb made them. A total of around 280,000 distinct CDR3 sequences appear in this sample, roughly 81% of them only once. The ten most abundant clones make up 0.11% of the sample.

To note about this clonotype: Its antigen is not yet known. No base-level quality is on record; no much larger clone is a single base apart.

Overall study results and their limits: The number of individuals in the TCR sequencing and HLA analysis was acknowledged as relatively small.

The clonotype originates from a human donor with multiple sclerosis. Sequenced sample: CD8+ T cells from PBMCs.

The CDR3 is CASSLRQGYNEQFF. The bases read TGTGCCAGCAGTTTACGGCAGGGCTACAATGAGCAGTTCTTC. The chain uses TRBV27 and TRBJ2-1; the best D guess is TRBD1, with 5 bases matching. The CDR3, cysteine through phenylalanine, is 14 amino acids long. This entry keeps only the CDR3 DNA: 42 bases, framed from base 1. The junction carries 8 bases between V and J, which are trimmed by 2 bases and 3 bases respectively. For CDR1 and CDR2, the germline V gene (reference sequence) lists MNHEY and SMNVEV.